This T cell receptor beta chain was recovered during a study of CXCR3-negative and CXCR3-positive naive CD8 T cells. 5' RACE that incorporated UMI labels was used to prepare the TRB cDNA libraries. TCRdb re-analyzed the 5' RACE reads; it lists each CDR3 protein once, without DNA. The sample shows tens of thousands of distinct CDR3 sequences, and approximately 1.1% sits with its ten largest clones. General study results and limits: Greater hydrophobicity was found in TRB CDR3s of CXCR3-positive naive cells than of CXCR3-negative naive cells.

CDR1 and CDR2 (germline): LNHDA, SQIVND (reference sequence). CDR3 length equals 17 residues. On this clonotype: Its antigen is undetermined.

This receptor was identified in a human donor in good health. Some clones in this sample may be carry-over from other donors' samples. Source material: naive CXCR3- CD8+ T cells from blood. Noted subset: CD45RO-CCR7+CD27+CD95- naive CD8+ T cells lacking CXCR3 (TNR3-). The rearrangement links TRBV19 to TRBJ2-7; there is no DNA to check the TCRdb D call of TRBD2. The CDR3 sequence is CASSNIPLAGGPGEQYF.